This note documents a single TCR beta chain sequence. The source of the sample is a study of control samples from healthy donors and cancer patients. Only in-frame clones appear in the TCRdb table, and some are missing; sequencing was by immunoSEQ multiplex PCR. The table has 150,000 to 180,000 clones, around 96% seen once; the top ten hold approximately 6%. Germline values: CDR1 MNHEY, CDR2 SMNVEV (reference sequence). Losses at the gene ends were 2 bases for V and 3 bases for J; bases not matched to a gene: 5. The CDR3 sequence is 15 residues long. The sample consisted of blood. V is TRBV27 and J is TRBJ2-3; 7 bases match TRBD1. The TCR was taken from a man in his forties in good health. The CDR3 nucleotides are TGTGCCAGCAGTTTAGACAGGGTGGGAACAGATACGCAGTATTTT. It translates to CASSLDRVGTDTQYF.